This T cell receptor beta chain was found in a study of control samples from healthy donors and cancer patients. This CDR3 spans 18 amino acids. The ends were cut back, 6 bases at V and 2 bases at J, with 25 bases in the middle. The germline V gene has CDR1 MDHEN and CDR2 SYDVKM. Sequenced by immunoSEQ multiplex PCR; TCRdb stores in-frame clones only, minus some. The data hold approximately 120,000 clones, with around nine tenths observed a single time. The clonotype was recovered from a human donor in good health. The donor label of this sample is uncertain. Specimen: blood. The chain combines TRBV28 with TRBJ2-5; the D is unclear. The CDR3 sequence is CASSRAVRARTPQETQYF. CDR3 nucleotide sequence: TGTGCCAGCAGCCGAGCCGTCCGTGCCCGAACGCCTCAAGAGACCCAGTACTTC.